This record covers a single T cell receptor (beta chain). Its target is not known. The sample comes from a study of shared clonotypes between healthy human individuals. The overall study: CD8 memory received one plate per donor, CD8 naive two, CD4 memory three and CD4 naive three. Notes on the study in general: Rarefaction showed sorted-subset sequencing was incomplete despite large depth.

Deep was the level used in running the assay. In the original workflow: As immunoSEQ supplied junction-only sequences (without quality scores), filtering differed. Assay used: immunoSEQ multiplex PCR; TCRdb lists only in-frame clones, some missing. The V and J calls and clone size were taken over from that table, and D and trimming were inferred from the DNA. The sample lists under 1 million clones, just over 95% seen once, with less than 0.25% in the top ten. Germline assignment: CDR1 LNHDA and CDR2 SQIVND (reference sequence). The CDR3 contains 13 residues. The J segment lost 5 bases and the V segment lost 1 base, leaving 2 bases of the junction unmatched. Terminally differentiated effector memory CD45RA+ cells were excluded by CCR7 positive selection of CD45RO-negative cells.

This receptor was identified in a young man in good health. The genes are TRBV19 and TRBJ2-7, with 7 bases matching TRBD1. Sequenced input: naive CD8+ T cells sorted from blood. The CDR3 spells CASSIGQGDEQYF. The CDR3 DNA follows: TGTGCCAGTAGTATAGGACAGGGTGACGAGCAGTACTTC.